This is a list of T cell receptor beta chains from one sample in a study of blood T cell repertoires in COVID-19. Clones were read by immunoSEQ multiplex PCR, and TCRdb kept only the in-frame ones, dropping some. Of hundreds of thousands of clones listed, roughly 86% are singletons. Sequenced input: peripheral blood. These receptors came from a man between 65 and 80 years old with acute or convalescent COVID-19. The CDR3 runs from the conserved cysteine through the conserved F or W. D genes are given only for firm matches. The size of a clone is reported for some rows only, either as once, few or many, or as a class for expanded clones.

V	D	J	size	DNA	CDR3
TRBV18	TRBD1	TRBJ1-1	.	TGTGCCAGCTCACCGGGACAGGCGAACACTGAAGCTTTCTTT	CASSPGQANTEAFF
TRBV7-2	.	TRBJ1-5	.	TGTGCCAGCAGCTTAATGGAGGACCAGCCCCAGCATTTT	CASSLMEDQPQHF
TRBV7-2	.	TRBJ2-3	.	TGTGCCAGCAGCTTAGCGCAGGTCTTCGGCACAGATACGCAGTATTTT	CASSLAQVFGTDTQYF
TRBV11-2	.	TRBJ1-2	.	TGTGCCAGCAGTCCCGGACAGATAAATGGCTACACCTTC	CASSPGQINGYTF
TRBV29-1	.	TRBJ2-5	.	TGCAGCGTCAGGGACACCAACCAAGAGACCCAGTACTTC	CSVRDTNQETQYF
TRBV5-6	.	TRBJ2-5	.	TGTGCCAGCAGCTTGGTCGGTAACCAAGAGACCCAGTACTTC	CASSLVGNQETQYF
TRBV10-3	.	TRBJ2-1	.	TGTGCCGCGGCGGAGGGGCGTTCCTACAATGAGCAGTTCTTC	CAAAEGRSYNEQFF
TRBV6-2/TRBV6-3	TRBD1	TRBJ1-6	.	TGTGCCAGCAGTCAGACGACAGGGGACTCACCCCTCCACTTT	CASSQTTGDSPLHF
TRBV15	.	TRBJ2-5	.	TGTGCCACCAGCAGAGATCTGTCAGGGCACGAGACCCAGTACTTC	CATSRDLSGHETQYF
TRBV10-3	.	TRBJ1-2	.	TGTGCCATCAGTAGTTTGGGGGCGGATGGCTACACCTTC	CAISSLGADGYTF
TRBV29-1	.	TRBJ2-2	few	TGCAGCGCCGCCGACAGGCCTCGGGCCGGGGAGCTGTTTTTT	CSAADRPRAGELFF
TRBV30	TRBD1	TRBJ1-4	.	TGTGCCTGGAGTGTACACAGGGGTTCTGAAAAACTGTTTTTT	CAWSVHRGSEKLFF
TRBV29-1	TRBD2	TRBJ2-3	.	TGCAGCGTTGACCCTAGCGGGAGTGGGGCAGATACGCAGTATTTT	CSVDPSGSGADTQYF
TRBV6-6	.	TRBJ1-1	.	TGTGCCAGCAACTACGGAGGCACGGACACTGAAGCTTTCTTT	CASNYGGTDTEAFF
TRBV19	.	TRBJ2-7	once	TGTGCCAGTAGTCCTCCGACCGGGTACGAGCAGTACTTC	CASSPPTGYEQYF
TRBV6-5	.	TRBJ2-7	.	TGTGCCAGCAGCCCCAGTACGGGGAACTACGAGCAGTACTTC	CASSPSTGNYEQYF
TRBV28	.	TRBJ1-1	.	TGTGCCAGCAGTGGCGCGGGGTTGAACACTGAAGCTTTCTTT	CASSGAGLNTEAFF
TRBV28	.	TRBJ2-7	once	TGTGCCACCCGGGAAAGTCCTCGATACGAGCAGTACTTC	CATRESPRYEQYF
TRBV20-1	.	TRBJ2-5	.	TGCAGTGCTAGACGGGAGACCCAGTACTTC	CSARRETQYF
TRBV7-9	TRBD1	TRBJ1-4	.	TGTGCCAGCGCCGAGAAGGGGACAGGGGGTGAAAAACTGTTTTTT	CASAEKGTGGEKLFF
TRBV24-1	.	TRBJ2-1	few	TGTGCCACCAGTGGTCAGGGGATGTACAATGAGCAGTTCTTC	CATSGQGMYNEQFF
TRBV5-1	.	TRBJ2-7	.	TGCGCCAGCAGCTTGGAGGCAACTACCTACGAGCAGTACTTC	CASSLEATTYEQYF
TRBV28	TRBD2	TRBJ2-1	few	TGTGCCAGCAGTCCACTACTAGCGGGAGGGCCCCTGGAGCAGTTCTTC	CASSPLLAGGPLEQFF
TRBV25-1	TRBD1	TRBJ2-3	.	TGTGCCAGCAGTGAATCCCCGACAGGGATGCTAGGAGATACGCAGTATTTT	CASSESPTGMLGDTQYF
TRBV5-8	TRBD1	TRBJ2-1	.	TGTGCCTCGCCCCGGGGGATGGACAGGGTGGACAGTGAGCAGTTCTTC	CASPRGMDRVDSEQFF
TRBV28	.	TRBJ1-1	.	TGTGCCAGCACCCTCAAACAGGTCACTGAAGCTTTCTTT	CASTLKQVTEAFF
TRBV28	TRBD2	TRBJ2-1	.	TGTGCCAGCAGCCGGACTAGCGGGACCTCCTACAATGAGCAGTTCTTC	CASSRTSGTSYNEQFF
TRBV6-1	TRBD1	TRBJ2-7	.	TGTGCCAGCAGACGGGGACAGGGCTCCTACGAGCAGTACTTC	CASRRGQGSYEQYF
TRBV6-6	TRBD1	TRBJ2-5	.	TGTGCCAGCAGACGAGACAGGGGGCAAGGGGAGCAAGAGACCCAGTACTTC	CASRRDRGQGEQETQYF
TRBV19	TRBD1	TRBJ2-7	few	TGTGCCAGTAGTACTCAGACAGGGTTGTCCTACGAGCAGTACTTC	CASSTQTGLSYEQYF
TRBV9	TRBD2	TRBJ2-7	.	TGTGCCAGCAGCGTATCTAGCGGGGCCTACGAGCAGTACTTC	CASSVSSGAYEQYF
TRBV3-1/TRBV3-2	.	TRBJ2-1	.	TGTGCCAGCAGGTTTAACAATGAGCAGTTCTTC	CASRFNNEQFF
TRBV9	TRBD1	TRBJ2-1	once	TGTGCCAGCAGCGTAGTAGGGGACAGGTTATACAATGAGCAGTTCTTC	CASSVVGDRLYNEQFF
TRBV7-2	.	TRBJ1-2	.	TGTGCCAGCAGCTTACTTACGGACAACGGCTACACCTTC	CASSLLTDNGYTF
TRBV6-2/TRBV6-3	.	TRBJ2-5	.	TGTGCCAGCAGTCGCATCTTACGGGAGACCCAGTACTTC	CASSRILRETQYF
TRBV30	.	TRBJ2-2	once	TGTGCCTGGAGCGTAACAGGGAACACCGGGGAGCTGTTTTTT	CAWSVTGNTGELFF
TRBV7-9	TRBD2	TRBJ2-5	.	TGTGCCAGCAGCTTAGGGGGAGGGGCAGAGACCCAGTACTTC	CASSLGGGAETQYF
TRBV2	TRBD1	TRBJ1-1	few	TGTGCCAGCAGTCAGGGGGCGAACACTGAAGCTTTCTTT	CASSQGANTEAFF
TRBV5-1	TRBD1	TRBJ2-3	.	TGCGCCAGCAGCCTCCGGGACAGGGTAGGAGATACGCAGTATTTT	CASSLRDRVGDTQYF
TRBV28	TRBD2	TRBJ2-3	.	TGTGCCAGCAGTTCAGCGGGAGGGGGCACAGATACGCAGTATTTT	CASSSAGGGTDTQYF
TRBV5-6	.	TRBJ1-2	.	TGTGCCAGCAGCTTGGTTAGCGGGGGTTATCATGGCTACACCTTC	CASSLVSGGYHGYTF
TRBV5-4	.	TRBJ1-1	.	TGTGCCAGCAGCTTTTATAGCAAGAACACTGAAGCTTTCTTT	CASSFYSKNTEAFF
TRBV28	TRBD2	TRBJ2-1	.	TGTGCCAGCAGTCACTTAGCGGGTCGGTGGGGTGAGCAGTTCTTC	CASSHLAGRWGEQFF